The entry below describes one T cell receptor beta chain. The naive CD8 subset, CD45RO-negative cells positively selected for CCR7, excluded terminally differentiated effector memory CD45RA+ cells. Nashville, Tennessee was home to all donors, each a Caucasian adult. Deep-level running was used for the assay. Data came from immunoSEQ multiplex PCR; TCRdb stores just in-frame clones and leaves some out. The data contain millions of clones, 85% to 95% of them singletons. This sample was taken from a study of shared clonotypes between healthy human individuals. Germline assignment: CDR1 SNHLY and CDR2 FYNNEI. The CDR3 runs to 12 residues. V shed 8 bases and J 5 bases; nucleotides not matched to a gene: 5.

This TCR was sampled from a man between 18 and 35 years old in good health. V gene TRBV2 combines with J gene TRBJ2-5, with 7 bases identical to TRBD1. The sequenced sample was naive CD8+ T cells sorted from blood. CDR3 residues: CASDRAYETQYF. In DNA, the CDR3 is TGTGCCAGCGACAGGGCATACGAGACCCAGTACTTC.